A single T cell receptor beta chain is shown here with its context. Those enrolled in Seattle joined during active infection and were followed longitudinally afterward. This specimen belongs to a study of blood T cell repertoires in COVID-19. Study-wide background: Collection of acute and convalescent COVID-19 samples took place in the United States, Italy and Spain.

This CDR3 spans 14 amino acids. Per germline, CDR1 KGHSH and CDR2 LQKENI. Trimming removed 4 bases at V and 2 bases at J, with 9 bases between. In the original processing: Researchers report that nucleated cell counts were estimated from reference gene primer amplification. TCRdb's copy holds only in-frame clones and misses some; the assay was immunoSEQ multiplex PCR. V, J and clone size derive from that table, while D and trimming were established from the DNA sequence. The sample yields over 200,000 clones, about 87% seen once. This chain connects TRBV18 to TRBJ1-3, with D tentatively TRBD1 (6 bases). The receptor was isolated from a man younger than 40 with COVID-19, enrolled during active disease. Source material: peripheral blood. The chain's CDR3 is CASSLGTTGNTIYF. CDR3 DNA: TGTGCCAGCTCACTGGGGACAACTGGAAACACCATATATTTT.